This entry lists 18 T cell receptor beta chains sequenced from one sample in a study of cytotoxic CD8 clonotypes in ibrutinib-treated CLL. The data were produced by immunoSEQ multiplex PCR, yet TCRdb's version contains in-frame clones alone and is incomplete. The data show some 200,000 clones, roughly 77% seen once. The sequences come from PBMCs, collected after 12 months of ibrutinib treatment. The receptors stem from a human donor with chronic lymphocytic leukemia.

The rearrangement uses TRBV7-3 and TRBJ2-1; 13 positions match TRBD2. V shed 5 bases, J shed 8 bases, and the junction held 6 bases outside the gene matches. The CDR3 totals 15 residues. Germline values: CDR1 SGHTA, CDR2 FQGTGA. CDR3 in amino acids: CASSPGLAGAHEQFF. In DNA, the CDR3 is TGTGCCAGCAGCCCAGGACTAGCGGGAGCTCATGAGCAGTTCTTC.

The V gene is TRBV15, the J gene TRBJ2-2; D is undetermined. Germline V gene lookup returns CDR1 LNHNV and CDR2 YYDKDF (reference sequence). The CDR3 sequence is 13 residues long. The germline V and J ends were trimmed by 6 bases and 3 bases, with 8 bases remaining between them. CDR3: CATSRPHTGELFF. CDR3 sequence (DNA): TGTGCCACCAGTCGACCCCACACCGGGGAGCTGTTTTTT.

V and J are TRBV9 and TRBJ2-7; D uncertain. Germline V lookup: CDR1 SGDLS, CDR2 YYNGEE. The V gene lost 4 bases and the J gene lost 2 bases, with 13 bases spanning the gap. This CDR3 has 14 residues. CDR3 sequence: CASSTRPGPYEQYF. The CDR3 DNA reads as TGTGCCAGCAGCACCAGACCCGGACCCTACGAGCAGTACTTC.

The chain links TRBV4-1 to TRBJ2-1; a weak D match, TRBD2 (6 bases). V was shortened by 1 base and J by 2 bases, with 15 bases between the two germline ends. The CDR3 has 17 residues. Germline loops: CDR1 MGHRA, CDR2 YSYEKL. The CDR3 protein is CASSQAGVGGTYNEQFF. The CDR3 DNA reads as TGCGCCAGCAGCCAAGCTGGGGTAGGAGGGACCTACAATGAGCAGTTCTTC.

CDR3 amino acids: CASSLSLRGTEAFF. CDR3 DNA: TGTGCCAGCAGCCTCAGTTTAAGGGGCACTGAAGCTTTCTTT. The chain recombines TRBV9 with TRBJ1-1; D might be TRBD1 (5 bases). The germline V gene has CDR1 SGDLS and CDR2 YYNGEE. CDR3 length: 14 residues. V was trimmed by 4 bases and J by 4 bases, leaving 14 bases between them.

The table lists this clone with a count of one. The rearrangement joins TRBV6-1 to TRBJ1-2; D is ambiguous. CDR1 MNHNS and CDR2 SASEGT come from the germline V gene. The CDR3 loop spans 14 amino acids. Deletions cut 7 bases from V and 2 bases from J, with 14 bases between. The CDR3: CASKKREQNYGYTF. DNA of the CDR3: TGTGCCAGCAAGAAACGAGAACAGAACTATGGCTACACCTTC.

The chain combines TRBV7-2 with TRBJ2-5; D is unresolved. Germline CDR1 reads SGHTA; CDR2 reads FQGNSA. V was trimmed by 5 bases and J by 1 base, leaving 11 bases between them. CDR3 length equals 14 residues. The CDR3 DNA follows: TGTGCCAGCAGCCTTATGAGGAGCCAAGAGACCCAGTACTTC. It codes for CASSLMRSQETQYF. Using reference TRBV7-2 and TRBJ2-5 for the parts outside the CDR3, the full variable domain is GAGVSQSPSNKVTEKGKDVELRCDPISGHTALYWYRQSLGQGLEFLIYFQGNSAPDKSGLPSDRFSAERTGGSVSTLTIQRTQQEDSAVYLCASSLMRSQETQYFGPGTRLLVL.

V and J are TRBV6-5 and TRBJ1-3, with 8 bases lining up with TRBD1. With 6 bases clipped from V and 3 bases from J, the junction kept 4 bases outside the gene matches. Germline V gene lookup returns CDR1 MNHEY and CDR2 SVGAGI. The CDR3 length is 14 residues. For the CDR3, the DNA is TGTGCCAGCAGCCAGGGGGCGGGTGGAAACACCATATATTTT. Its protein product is CASSQGAGGNTIYF.

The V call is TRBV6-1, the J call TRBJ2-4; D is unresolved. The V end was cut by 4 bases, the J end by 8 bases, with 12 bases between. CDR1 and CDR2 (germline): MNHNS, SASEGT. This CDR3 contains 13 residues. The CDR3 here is CASSVLNDDIQYF. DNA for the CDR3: TGTGCCAGCAGTGTGCTTAACGACGACATTCAGTACTTC.

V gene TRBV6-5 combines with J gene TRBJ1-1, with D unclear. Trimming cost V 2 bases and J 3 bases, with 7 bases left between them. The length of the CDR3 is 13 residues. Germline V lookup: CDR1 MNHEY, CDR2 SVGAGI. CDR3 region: CASSYETDTEAFF. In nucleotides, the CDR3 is TGTGCCAGCAGTTACGAGACGGACACTGAAGCTTTCTTT.

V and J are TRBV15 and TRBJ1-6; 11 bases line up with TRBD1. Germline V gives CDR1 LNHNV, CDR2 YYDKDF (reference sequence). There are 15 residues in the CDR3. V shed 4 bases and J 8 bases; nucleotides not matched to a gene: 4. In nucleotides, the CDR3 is TGTGCCACCAGCACCCGGACAGGGGGCGATTCACCCCTCCACTTT. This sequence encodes CATSTRTGGDSPLHF.

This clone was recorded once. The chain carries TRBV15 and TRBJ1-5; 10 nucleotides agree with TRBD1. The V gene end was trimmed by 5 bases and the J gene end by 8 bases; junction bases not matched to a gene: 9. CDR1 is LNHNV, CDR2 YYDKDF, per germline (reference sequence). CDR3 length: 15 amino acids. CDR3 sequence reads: CATSPGTGASKPQHF. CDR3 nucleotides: TGTGCCACCAGCCCCGGGACAGGGGCCTCTAAGCCCCAGCATTTT.

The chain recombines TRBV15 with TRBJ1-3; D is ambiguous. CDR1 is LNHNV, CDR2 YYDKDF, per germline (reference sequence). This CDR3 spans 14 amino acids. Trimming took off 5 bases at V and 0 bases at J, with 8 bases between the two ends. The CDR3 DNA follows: TGTGCCACCAGCGGACGGGTCTCTGGAAACACCATATATTTT. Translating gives CATSGRVSGNTIYF.

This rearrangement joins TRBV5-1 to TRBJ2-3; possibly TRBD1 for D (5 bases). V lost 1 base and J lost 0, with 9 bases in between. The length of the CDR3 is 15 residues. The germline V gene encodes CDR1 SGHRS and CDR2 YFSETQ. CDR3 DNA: TGCGCCAGCAGCTTGCAGGGTGCTAGCACAGATACGCAGTATTTT. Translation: CASSLQGASTDTQYF.

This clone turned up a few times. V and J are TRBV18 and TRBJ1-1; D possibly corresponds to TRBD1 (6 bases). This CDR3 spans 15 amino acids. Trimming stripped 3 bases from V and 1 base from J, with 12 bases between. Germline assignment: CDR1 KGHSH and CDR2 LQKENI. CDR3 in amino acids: CASSPVKTGNTEAFF. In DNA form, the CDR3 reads TGTGCCAGCTCACCGGTAAAGACAGGGAACACTGAAGCTTTCTTT.

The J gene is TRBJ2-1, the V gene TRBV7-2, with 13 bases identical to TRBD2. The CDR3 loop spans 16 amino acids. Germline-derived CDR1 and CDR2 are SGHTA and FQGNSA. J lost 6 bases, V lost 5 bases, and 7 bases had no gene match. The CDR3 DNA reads TGTGCCAGCAGCACCCGGACTAGCGGGAGATTCAATGAGCAGTTCTTC. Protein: CASSTRTSGRFNEQFF.

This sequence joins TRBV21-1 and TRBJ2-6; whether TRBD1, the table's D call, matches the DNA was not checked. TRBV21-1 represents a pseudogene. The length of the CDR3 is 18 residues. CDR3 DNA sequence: TGTGCCAGCAGCGGGGGACAGGGGGTAACGTCTGGGGCCAACGTCCTGACTTTC. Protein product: CASSGGQGVTSGANVLTF.

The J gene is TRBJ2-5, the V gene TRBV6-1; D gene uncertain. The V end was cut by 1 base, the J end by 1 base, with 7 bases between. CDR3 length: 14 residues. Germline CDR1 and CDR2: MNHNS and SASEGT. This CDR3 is CASSEGPAQETQYF. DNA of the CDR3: TGTGCCAGCAGTGAAGGGCCGGCCCAAGAGACCCAGTACTTC.